This TCR beta chain was sequenced for a study of T cell responses to AZD1222 COVID-19 vaccine. V dropped 1 base and J dropped 8 bases, with 12 bases sitting between them. The germline CDR1 and CDR2 sequences are SGHRS and YFSETQ. The CDR3 sequence is 13 residues long. Of note for this clone: Its cognate antigen is unknown.

The table came from immunoSEQ multiplex PCR; TCRdb's copy has only in-frame clones and leaves some out. The data hold 100,000 to 120,000 clones, with about 94% observed a single time. Study results and caveats: An increase in Spike-specific TCR breadth and depth was observed after two AZD1222 doses. Seropositivity was recorded at baseline in only 6 or 7 AZD1222 recipients. Dominant at 160-218 and 743-854, vaccine-associated CD4 TCRs also spanned spike.

The sample was peripheral blood, taken 28 days after the second AZD1222 dose. V usage is TRBV5-1 and J usage is TRBJ1-2; D gene unclear. The receptor was isolated from an adult who received the AZD1222 COVID-19 vaccine. CDR3 DNA: TGCGCCAGCAGCTTGCGCCAGGAGAGGGGCTACACCTTC. Translating it yields CASSLRQERGYTF.